These 19 T cell receptor beta chains share one sample of origin, sequenced in a study of T cell responses to AZD1222 COVID-19 vaccine. Profiled with immunoSEQ multiplex PCR; TCRdb holds only in-frame clones, not every one. The sample has about 150,000 clones; around 85% are singletons. The material sequenced was peripheral blood, taken 28 days after the second dose of the MenACWY control vaccine. The receptors here all came from an adult who received the MenACWY meningococcal vaccine as a control.

The chain links TRBV3-1 (or the pseudogene TRBV3-2) to TRBJ2-2; TRBD1 is a possible D gene (7 bases). CDR1 and CDR2 (germline): LGHDT, YNNKEL (reference sequence). Trimming removed 5 bases from V and 3 bases from J, with 10 bases in between. This CDR3 spans 14 amino acids. The CDR3 protein is CASSVRGDTGELFF. The CDR3 nucleotides read TGTGCCAGCAGCGTCAGGGGGGACACCGGGGAGCTGTTTTTT.

The chain is built from TRBV7-2 and TRBJ1-2, with D possibly being TRBD1 (6 bases). The germline V gene encodes CDR1 SGHTA and CDR2 FQGNSA. The CDR3 covers 14 residues. Trimming took 2 bases from V and 2 from J, leaving 9 bases between them. CDR3 in amino acids: CASSLQGRNYGYTF. Written as DNA, the CDR3 is TGTGCCAGCAGCTTACAGGGGCGGAACTATGGCTACACCTTC.

This clone turned up a few times. The V gene is TRBV6-5, the J gene TRBJ2-1; 8 bases are a match to TRBD1. Germline V gene data show CDR1 as MNHEY and CDR2 as SVGAGI. The length of the CDR3 is 15 residues. V lost 10 bases to trimming and J lost 1 base; unmatched junction nucleotides: 9. The CDR3 DNA reads as TGTGCCACACACAGGGGGTTAATATCCTACAATGAGCAGTTCTTC. This translates into CATHRGLISYNEQFF.

This clone has only a few counts. Here the CDR3 DNA reads TGTGCCAGCAGCCGAGTGGGATCGAACACTGAAGCTTTCTTT. Translated, it gives CASSRVGSNTEAFF. The chain joins TRBV6-5 to TRBJ1-1, with no clear D. The CDR3 contains 14 residues. Germline-derived CDR1 and CDR2 are MNHEY and SVGAGI. V lost 6 bases, J lost 1 base, and 12 bases lay in between.

The rearrangement joins TRBV7-2 to TRBJ1-3; D perhaps matches TRBD1 (5 bases). The CDR3 totals 14 residues. Germline CDR1 is SGHTA and CDR2 is FQGNSA. V lost 5 bases to trimming and J lost 4 bases, with 12 bases between them. CDR3 loop: CASSLTGQGNTIYF. The CDR3 DNA sequence: TGTGCCAGCAGCCTAACGGGGCAAGGAAACACCATATATTTT.

This rearrangement joins TRBV20-1 to TRBJ1-1, with a possible D match to TRBD1 (5 bases). The germline V gene encodes CDR1 DFQATT and CDR2 SNEGSKA (reference sequence). V lost 6 bases, J lost 4 bases, and 9 bases lay in between. This CDR3 has 11 amino acids. The CDR3 protein is CSAGDFTEAFF. CDR3 DNA: TGCAGTGCCGGGGACTTCACTGAAGCTTTCTTT.

The rearrangement links TRBV3-1 (or the pseudogene TRBV3-2) to TRBJ1-1; perhaps TRBD1 as D (5 bases). Germline CDR1 reads LGHDT; CDR2 reads YNNKEL (reference sequence). CDR3 length: 15 residues. Trimming left V 2 bases short and J 0 bases short, with 10 bases between. Here the CDR3 DNA reads TGTGCCAGCAGCCAATACGGCAGGGTGAACACTGAAGCTTTCTTT. Residues: CASSQYGRVNTEAFF.

The chain couples TRBV19 to TRBJ2-7, with a possible D match to TRBD1 (5 bases). The V gene lost 3 bases and the J gene lost 0 bases, with 12 bases spanning the gap. The CDR3 contains 15 residues. CDR1 and CDR2 (germline): LNHDA, SQIVND (reference sequence). For the CDR3, the DNA is TGTGCCAGTAGTATGGGTCGGACATACTCCTACGAGCAGTACTTC. It yields the protein CASSMGRTYSYEQYF.

This clone was recorded a few times. The CDR3 region has the DNA TGTGCCAGCAGTGAAACTTGGCAGGGGAGGGGTGCAACTAATGAAAAACTGTTTTTT. Translation gives CASSETWQGRGATNEKLFF. The chain combines TRBV6-1 with TRBJ1-4; perhaps TRBD1 as D (6 bases). The CDR3 consists of 19 residues. The V gene's germline CDR1 is MNHNS and CDR2 SASEGT. The V and J ends lost 2 bases and 0 bases respectively, with 19 bases between them.

The chain uses TRBV7-9 and TRBJ2-7; 9 nucleotides align to TRBD1. V lost 1 base, J lost 5 bases, and 6 bases stayed unmatched. Germline V gene lookup returns CDR1 SEHNR and CDR2 FQNEAQ (reference sequence). The length of the CDR3 is 15 residues. CDR3 in amino acids: CASSLGDRDVDEQYF. The CDR3 coding sequence is TGTGCCAGCAGCTTAGGGGACAGGGATGTTGACGAGCAGTACTTC. Full variable domain (remainder filled in from reference TRBV7-9 and TRBJ2-7): DTGVSQNPRHKITKRGQNVTFRCDPISEHNRLYWYRQTLGQGPEFLTYFQNEAQLEKSRLLSDRFSAERPKGSFSTLEIQRTEQGDSAMYLCASSLGDRDVDEQYFGPGTRLTVT.

Worth noting for this clone: The junction and the germline gene differ at one end; a read error may be behind it. This sample includes further DNA sequences coding for the same CDR3. The chain combines TRBV28 with TRBJ1-6, with 8 bases aligning to TRBD1. CDR1 and CDR2 from the germline V gene are MDHEN and SYDVKM. The CDR3 sequence is 16 residues long. This chain's CDR3 is CASSVTGDSYNSPLHF. CDR3 coding DNA: TGTGCCAGCAGTGTGACAGGGGACTCCTATAATTCACCTCTCCACTTT.

The chain couples TRBV24-1 to TRBJ1-1; no clear D gene. Trimming pared 5 bases from V and 1 base from J, leaving 4 bases between. Germline values: CDR1 KGHDR, CDR2 SFDVKD. The CDR3 runs 12 residues. CDR3 amino acids: CATSGWNTEAFF. The CDR3 nucleotides are TGTGCCACCAGTGGTTGGAACACTGAAGCTTTCTTT.

This clone appeared once. J is TRBJ2-5 and V is TRBV15; D uncertain. The germline gives CDR1 LNHNV, CDR2 YYDKDF (reference sequence). Trimming cost V 5 bases and J 5 bases, with 15 bases left between them. CDR3 size: 14 residues. CDR3 in DNA: TGTGCCACCAGCTCTGTTTCCCTTGGGGAGACCCAGTACTTC. Translating gives CATSSVSLGETQYF.

V is TRBV27 and J is TRBJ2-5; 7 bases are shared with TRBD1. Trimming cost V 8 bases and J 5 bases; bases outside gene matches: 11. The CDR3 has 14 residues. Germline V gene sequence: CDR1 MNHEY, CDR2 SMNVEV (reference sequence). The CDR3 region is CASSQAGGKETQYF. The DNA for the CDR3 is TGTGCCAGCTCTCAGGCAGGGGGTAAGGAGACCCAGTACTTC.

This chain joins TRBV2 and TRBJ2-7, with 10 bases matching TRBD1. The V segment lost 6 bases and the J segment 5 bases; nucleotides outside the gene matches: 4. The V gene's germline CDR1 is SNHLY and CDR2 FYNNEI. The CDR3 runs 13 residues. DNA for the CDR3: TGTGCCAGCAGGAGGGACAGGGGTAACGAGCAGTACTTC. This encodes CASRRDRGNEQYF.

The chain links TRBV5-4 to TRBJ2-2; D gene uncertain. The CDR3 runs to 13 residues. V shed 1 base and J shed 3 bases, with 4 bases lying between them. CDR1 is SGHNT, CDR2 YYREEE, per germline (reference sequence). The CDR3 DNA sequence: TGTGCCAGCAGCTTGTCGGACACCGGGGAGCTGTTTTTT. Protein: CASSLSDTGELFF. The whole variable domain, remainder taken from reference TRBV5-4 and TRBJ2-2, is ETGVTQSPTHLIKTRGQQVTLRCSSQSGHNTVSWYQQALGQGPQFIFQYYREEENGRGNFPPRFSGLQFPNYSSELNVNALELDDSALYLCASSLSDTGELFFGEGSRLTVL.

The rearrangement links TRBV10-3 to TRBJ2-3, with D unresolved. The V gene lost 0 bases and the J gene lost 5 bases, with 9 bases spanning the gap. This CDR3 is 14 amino acids long. Germline CDR1 is ENHRY and CDR2 is SYGVKD. CDR3 in DNA: TGTGCCATCAGTGAGTCGGCTACCGGAGATACGCAGTATTTT. Its protein is CAISESATGDTQYF.

This sequence joins TRBV2 and TRBJ2-3, with 13 bases that match TRBD2. V lost 7 bases to trimming and J lost 4 bases; unmatched junction nucleotides: 17. Germline values: CDR1 SNHLY, CDR2 FYNNEI. The CDR3 covers 19 residues. The CDR3 nucleotides are TGTGCCAGCATCCACGCACTAGCGGGGGGGACTTATAACCCAGATACGCAGTATTTT. This codes for CASIHALAGGTYNPDTQYF. Filled out from reference TRBV2 and TRBJ2-3, the complete variable domain reads EPEVTQTPSHQVTQMGQEVILRCVPISNHLYFYWYRQILGQKVEFLVSFYNNEISEKSEIFDDQFSVERPDGSNFTLKIRSTKLEDSAMYFCASIHALAGGTYNPDTQYFGPGTRLTVL.

This clone was seen a single time. Written as DNA, the CDR3 is TGCAGCCCCCGACTCAGCGGGAGTCAGACCCAGTACTTC. It codes for CSPRLSGSQTQYF. The chain links TRBV29-1 to TRBJ2-5, with 8 bases that match TRBD2. CDR3 length: 13 amino acids. The germline V gene has CDR1 SQVTM and CDR2 ANQGSEA. The trim removed 8 bases at V and 6 bases at J, leaving 11 bases unmatched.